This T cell receptor (beta chain) was documented in a study of T cells expressing NK-cell markers. Overall study: According to the study, TCR beta repertoires originated from sorted CD3+CD56+NKG2C+, CD3+CD56+NKG2C- and CD3+CD56-NKG2C+ T cells. Just one sequenced donor of eight was HCMV-seronegative, while seven were seropositive. General observations from the study: Similarly, these clonotypes led the CD3+CD56-NKG2C+ fraction as well in a few donors.

Germline values: CDR1 LNHNV, CDR2 YYDKDF (reference sequence). The CDR3 loop spans 17 amino acids. Points on this clonotype: Its target is not known.

The authors generated TCR beta cDNA through 5'RACE template switching with UMIs. TCRdb re-called the 5' RACE reads and gives one entry per CDR3 protein, without DNA. This listing includes some 280,000 distinct CDR3 sequences. What was sequenced was blood T cells: a sorted CD56 or NKG2C T cell subset, CD4+ or CD8+ T cells, or bulk PBMC T cells (not recorded which). The chain uses TRBV15 and TRBJ2-3; TCRdb returns TRBD2, unconfirmable since there is no DNA. This TCR came from a man younger than 30 in good health. CDR3 in amino acids: CATSRDGSGRSTDTQYF. The whole variable domain, filled in from reference TRBV15 and TRBJ2-3, reads DAMVIQNPRYQVTQFGKPVTLSCSQTLNHNVMYWYQQKSSQAPKLLFHYYDKDFNNEADTPDNFQSRRPNTSFCFLDIRSPGLGDTAMYLCATSRDGSGRSTDTQYFGPGTRLTVL.